The 29 T cell receptor beta chains given below trace back to one sample, sequenced in a study of T cell responses to AZD1222 COVID-19 vaccine. TCRdb keeps only in-frame clones here, not all; method: immunoSEQ multiplex PCR. The sample holds about 140,000 clones, around 89% seen once. This specimen consisted of peripheral blood, obtained on day 0 of AZD1222 vaccination. These receptors were obtained from an adult in good health.

The rearrangement links TRBV6-1 to TRBJ1-2; possible D gene TRBD1, 6 bases. The germline V gene encodes CDR1 MNHNS and CDR2 SASEGT. V lost 4 bases to trimming and J lost 0 bases, with 18 bases between them. The CDR3 covers 17 residues. The CDR3 sequence is CASSALTGGRTNYGYTF. Written as DNA, the CDR3 is TGTGCCAGCAGTGCATTAACGGGGGGGCGGACTAACTATGGCTACACCTTC.

About this clone itself: A junction boundary mismatches the germline segment, possibly from a read error. This chain uses TRBV9 with TRBJ2-1, with a weak D call TRBD2 (6 bases). CDR1 SGDLS and CDR2 YYNGEE come from the germline V gene. The CDR3 sequence is 15 residues long. The DNA of the CDR3 is TGTGCCAGCAACGTAGATGGAGCGGGTACCGATGAGCAGTTCTTC. This gives the protein CASNVDGAGTDEQFF.

The rearrangement links TRBV9 to TRBJ1-4; perhaps TRBD1 as D (6 bases). V lost 4 bases to trimming and J lost 7 bases, with 17 bases between them. The CDR3 runs to 15 residues. Germline CDR1 SGDLS, CDR2 YYNGEE. CDR3 loop: CASSTSTGQGEKLFF. CDR3 bases: TGTGCCAGCAGCACTTCTACAGGGCAAGGTGAAAAACTGTTTTTT.

This chain uses TRBV15 with TRBJ1-5; tentatively, D is TRBD1 (6 bases). CDR3 length equals 13 residues. The V end was cut by 4 bases, the J end by 4 bases, with 8 bases between. Germline V gene lookup returns CDR1 LNHNV and CDR2 YYDKDF (reference sequence). The CDR3 sequence is CATSTQGNQPQHF. Written as DNA, the CDR3 is TGTGCCACCAGCACACAGGGAAATCAGCCCCAGCATTTT.

This chain links TRBV5-1 with TRBJ2-1; either TRBD1 or TRBD2 may supply D (6 bases each). Trimming left V 1 base short and J 8 bases short, with 19 bases between. The CDR3 runs to 16 residues. Per the germline V gene, CDR1 is SGHRS and CDR2 is YFSETQ. The CDR3 DNA reads as TGCGCCAGCAGCTTGAAGGGAGGAGGGGGTTGGTATGAGCAGTTCTTC. Translated, it gives CASSLKGGGGWYEQFF.

V usage is TRBV12-5 and J usage is TRBJ2-7; 8 bases line up with TRBD2. The CDR3 extends over 14 amino acids. Germline values: CDR1 LGHNT, CDR2 FRNRAP. Unmatched junction bases numbered 9, after V lost 6 bases and J lost 5 bases. The CDR3 sequence: CASGTGLVGNEQYF. The CDR3 nucleotides read TGTGCTAGTGGAACGGGACTAGTAGGGAACGAGCAGTACTTC.

V usage is TRBV28 and J usage is TRBJ2-1, with 7 positions matching TRBD2. The CDR3 runs to 14 residues. CDR1 MDHEN and CDR2 SYDVKM come from the germline V gene. The V and J ends lost 8 bases and 8 bases, in that order; junction bases with no gene match: 12. The CDR3 protein is CASERGSGVYEQFF. In nucleotides, the CDR3 is TGTGCCAGCGAGCGCGGGAGTGGAGTGTATGAGCAGTTCTTC.

The rearrangement links TRBV5-1 to TRBJ2-7; 9 positions agree with TRBD2. V gave up 3 bases and J gave up 6 bases; unmatched junction bases: 13. The CDR3 sequence is 16 residues long. The germline gives CDR1 SGHRS, CDR2 YFSETQ. The CDR3 loop is CASSSLASSGIGEQYF. The DNA for the CDR3 is TGCGCCAGCAGCTCTCTCGCCTCTAGCGGGATTGGCGAGCAGTACTTC.

The V gene is TRBV6-5, the J gene TRBJ1-2; D is uncertain. Per germline, CDR1 MNHEY and CDR2 SVGAGI. V was cut by 10 bases and J by 4 bases, with 7 bases left in between. The CDR3 has 10 amino acids. The CDR3: CAIKSYGYTF. CDR3 in DNA: TGTGCCATCAAAAGCTATGGCTACACCTTC.

The chain employs TRBV28 and TRBJ1-5; tentative D call: TRBD1 (5 bases). Trimming shortened V by 3 bases and J by 6 bases, and 12 bases separated the two germline ends. Germline V lookup: CDR1 MDHEN, CDR2 SYDVKM. This CDR3 spans 14 amino acids. The CDR3 DNA reads as TGTGCCAGCAGTTTGGTCGGGGGGGGTCAGCCCCAGCATTTT. This sequence encodes CASSLVGGGQPQHF. The full variable domain, with the rest looked up from reference TRBV28 and TRBJ1-5, is DVKVTQSSRYLVKRTGEKVFLECVQDMDHENMFWYRQDPGLGLRLIYFSYDVKMKEKGDIPEGYSVSREKKERFSLILESASTNQTSMYLCASSLVGGGQPQHFGDGTRLSIL.

The chain employs TRBV7-8 and TRBJ1-5; D perhaps matches TRBD1 (5 bases). Per germline, CDR1 SGHVS and CDR2 FQNEAQ. Trimming took off 1 base at V and 4 bases at J, with 11 bases between the two ends. The CDR3 is 15 amino acids. The CDR3 bases are TGTGCCAGCAGCTTAGGGGGGATGAGGAATCAGCCCCAGCATTTT. This gives the protein CASSLGGMRNQPQHF.

The rearrangement uses TRBV27 and TRBJ1-6; D not resolved. Germline V CDR1 and CDR2: MNHEY, SMNVEV (reference sequence). The germline V and J ends were trimmed by 0 bases and 11 bases, with 8 bases remaining between them. The CDR3 loop spans 13 amino acids. The CDR3 is CASSLSVRAPLHF. The CDR3, as DNA: TGTGCCAGCAGTTTATCAGTTCGCGCACCCCTCCACTTT.

This chain links TRBV19 with TRBJ2-7, with 9 positions matching TRBD1. Germline V gene data show CDR1 as LNHDA and CDR2 as SQIVND (reference sequence). This CDR3 is built from 15 residues. J gave up 7 bases and V 4 bases, and 11 bases lay outside the gene matches. This chain's CDR3 is CASSKTTGGKKEQYF. The CDR3 nucleotides read TGTGCCAGTAGTAAGACTACAGGGGGCAAAAAAGAGCAGTACTTC.

V gene TRBV21-1 combines with J gene TRBJ1-6. TRBV21-1 is flagged as a pseudogene. The CDR3 is made up of 14 amino acids. The CDR3 loop is CASSKGSGNSPLHF. The CDR3 bases are TGTGCCAGCAGCAAAGGAAGCGGTAATTCACCCCTCCACTTT.

The chain recombines TRBV6-6 with TRBJ2-2, with D possibly being TRBD1 or TRBD2 (6 bases each). Germline V lookup: CDR1 MNHNY, CDR2 SVGAGI (reference sequence). V dropped 10 bases and J dropped 2 bases, with 17 bases sitting between them. The CDR3 loop spans 15 amino acids. CDR3 nucleotides: TGTGCCACCTCCGGCGGGACAATCAACACCGGGGAGCTGTTTTTT. Translated: CATSGGTINTGELFF.

J is TRBJ1-1 and V is TRBV6-5; D not certain. The V end was cut by 4 bases, the J end by 7 bases, with 10 bases between. The CDR3 loop spans 12 amino acids. Germline CDR1 is MNHEY and CDR2 is SVGAGI. The CDR3 nucleotides are TGTGCCAGCAGTTTTAGACACGGTGAAGCTTTCTTT. Its protein is CASSFRHGEAFF.

The rearrangement uses TRBV2 and TRBJ1-2, with D unresolved. This CDR3 region has 12 residues. Trimming stripped 11 bases from V and 2 bases from J, with 12 bases between. The germline gives CDR1 SNHLY, CDR2 FYNNEI. The CDR3 DNA sequence: TGTGCCTTTTTAAAGGACAACTATGGCTACACCTTC. Its translation is CAFLKDNYGYTF.

This chain connects TRBV20-1 to TRBJ1-5; perhaps TRBD1 as D (5 bases). This CDR3 has 14 amino acids. Trimming cost V 3 bases and J 5 bases, with 14 bases left between them. Germline-derived CDR1 and CDR2 are DFQATT and SNEGSKA (reference sequence). CDR3 amino acids: CSASVGTIDQPQHF. The CDR3, as DNA: TGCAGTGCTAGTGTCGGGACCATAGATCAGCCCCAGCATTTT.

The chain is built from TRBV28 and TRBJ1-5; no definite D call. With 4 bases removed from V and 7 bases from J, the gap between germline ends came to 8 bases. The CDR3 totals 12 residues. CDR1 is MDHEN and CDR2 is SYDVKM in the germline V gene. The CDR3 sequence is CASSSLGQPQHF. The CDR3 DNA is TGTGCCAGCAGTTCCCTTGGACAGCCCCAGCATTTT. The entire variable domain, with the rest obtained from reference TRBV28 and TRBJ1-5, is as follows: DVKVTQSSRYLVKRTGEKVFLECVQDMDHENMFWYRQDPGLGLRLIYFSYDVKMKEKGDIPEGYSVSREKKERFSLILESASTNQTSMYLCASSSLGQPQHFGDGTRLSIL.

The chain links TRBV28 to TRBJ1-2, with D perhaps matching TRBD1 (5 bases). CDR1 is MDHEN, CDR2 SYDVKM, per germline. V shed 5 bases and J shed 3 bases, with 22 bases lying between them. This CDR3 spans 17 amino acids. The CDR3 here is CASSQYPGTEIYYGYTF. CDR3 bases: TGTGCCAGCAGTCAGTACCCCGGGACGGAGATTTACTATGGCTACACCTTC.

This chain links TRBV9 with TRBJ2-3; D is perhaps TRBD1 or TRBD2 (6 bases each). V lost 4 bases to trimming and J lost 2 bases, with 20 bases between them. The CDR3 totals 17 residues. Germline lookup yields CDR1 SGDLS and CDR2 YYNGEE. The CDR3 spells CASSSHAGQTNTDTQYF. DNA for the CDR3: TGTGCCAGCAGCTCCCACGCGGGACAAACAAACACAGATACGCAGTATTTT.

The chain uses TRBV11-2 and TRBJ1-1; D may be TRBD1 (5 bases). Trimming took 1 base from V and 4 from J, leaving 13 bases between them. The CDR3 runs to 15 residues. Germline V CDR1 and CDR2: SGHAT, FQNNGV. This chain's CDR3 is CASSLGVLGRTEAFF. The CDR3 DNA sequence: TGTGCCAGCAGCTTAGGTGTTCTGGGGCGCACTGAAGCTTTCTTT. Variable domain in full (rest from reference TRBV11-2 and TRBJ1-1): EAGVAQSPRYKIIEKRQSVAFWCNPISGHATLYWYQQILGQGPKLLIQFQNNGVVDDSQLPKDRFSAERLKGVDSTLKIQPAKLEDSAVYLCASSLGVLGRTEAFFGQGTRLTVV.

J is TRBJ2-3 and V is TRBV11-2, with 9 bases matching TRBD2. Per germline, CDR1 SGHAT and CDR2 FQNNGV. V was pared by 1 base and J by 1 base, with 0 bases of the junction left unmatched. This CDR3 has 15 amino acids. The CDR3 sequence: CASSLVAGGTDTQYF. The CDR3 bases are TGTGCCAGCAGCTTAGTAGCGGGGGGCACAGATACGCAGTATTTT.

The V and J genes are TRBV29-1 and TRBJ2-7; 9 positions agree with TRBD1. CDR3 length equals 13 residues. Germline trimming cut 2 bases from V and 2 bases from J; bases unmatched to any gene: 1. Per germline, CDR1 SQVTM and CDR2 ANQGSEA. CDR3 protein: CSVETGGTYEQYF. CDR3 DNA sequence: TGCAGCGTTGAAACAGGGGGCACCTACGAGCAGTACTTC.

The chain employs TRBV7-9 and TRBJ1-4; 12 nucleotides line up with TRBD1. In germline, CDR1 is SEHNR, CDR2 FQNEAQ (reference sequence). This CDR3 is 19 amino acids long. Trimming cost V 5 bases and J 7 bases; bases outside gene matches: 17. As DNA, the CDR3 is TGTGCCAGCAGCCCCATTCAGGGACAGGGGGCAGGGAATGGTGAAAAACTGTTTTTT. This sequence encodes CASSPIQGQGAGNGEKLFF.

The chain recombines TRBV5-8 with TRBJ2-5, with 9 positions matching TRBD2. V was pared by 6 bases and J by 1 base, with 10 bases of the junction left unmatched. The CDR3 consists of 16 residues. CDR1 SGHTS and CDR2 YDEGEE come from the germline V gene. The CDR3 protein is CASTSPAGGFQETQYF. The CDR3 nucleotides are TGTGCCAGCACCTCCCCGGCGGGGGGGTTCCAAGAGACCCAGTACTTC.

This clone appeared once. The same CDR3 arises from other DNA sequences in this sample as well. This sequence joins TRBV18 and TRBJ2-7; D tentatively reads TRBD1 or TRBD2 (5 bases each). Trimming left V 0 bases short and J 0 bases short, with 9 bases between. Germline V gives CDR1 KGHSH, CDR2 LQKENI. There are 15 residues in the CDR3. CDR3 sequence: CASSPPGRSSYEQYF. The CDR3 DNA sequence: TGTGCCAGCTCACCACCGGGACGGAGCTCCTACGAGCAGTACTTC.

This clone appeared once. This rearrangement joins TRBV6-2 or TRBV6-3 to TRBJ1-2; no definite D call. The CDR3 runs to 14 residues. Germline loops: CDR1 MNHEY, CDR2 SVGEGT. Trimming stripped 5 bases from V and 7 bases from J, with 17 bases between. CDR3 nucleotides: TGTGCCAGCAGTCAGCCTCGGAGGCTAAGTGGCTACACCTTC. Translation gives CASSQPRRLSGYTF.

J is TRBJ1-1 and V is TRBV14; D gene unclear. Per the germline V gene, CDR1 is SGHDN and CDR2 is FVKESK. CDR3 length equals 16 residues. Trimming took off 2 bases at V and 11 bases at J, with 24 bases between the two ends. The CDR3 sequence: CASSQIKPPAAGGAFF. The CDR3 coding sequence is TGTGCCAGCAGCCAAATCAAGCCTCCAGCGGCCGGAGGCGCTTTCTTT.